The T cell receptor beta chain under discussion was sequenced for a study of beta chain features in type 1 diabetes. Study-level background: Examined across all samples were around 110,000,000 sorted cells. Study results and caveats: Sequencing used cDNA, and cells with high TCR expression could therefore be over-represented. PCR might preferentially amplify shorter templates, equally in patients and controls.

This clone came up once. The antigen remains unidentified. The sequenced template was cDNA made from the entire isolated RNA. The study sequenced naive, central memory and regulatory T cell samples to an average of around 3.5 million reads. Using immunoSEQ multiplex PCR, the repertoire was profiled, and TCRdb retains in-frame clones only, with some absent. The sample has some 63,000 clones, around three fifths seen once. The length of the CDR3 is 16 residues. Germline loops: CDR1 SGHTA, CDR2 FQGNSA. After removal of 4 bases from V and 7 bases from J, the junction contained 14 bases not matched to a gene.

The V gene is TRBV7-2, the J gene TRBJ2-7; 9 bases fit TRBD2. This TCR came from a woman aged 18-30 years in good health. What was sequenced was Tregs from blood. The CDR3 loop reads CASSYPPGGGAGEQYF. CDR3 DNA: TGTGCCAGCAGCTACCCCCCAGGCGGGGGGGCGGGGGAGCAGTACTTC.